This TCR beta chain was sequenced during a study of radiation and T cells in renal cell carcinoma. With 5 bases clipped from V and 5 bases from J, the junction kept 6 bases outside the gene matches. The CDR3 totals 14 residues. Germline V gene data show CDR1 as SGDLS and CDR2 as YYNGEE. Indicated time point: baseline pretreatment blood. Treatment reported: 15 Gy SBRT to primary tumor, nephrectomy 4 weeks later. The tumor was a clear cell renal cell carcinoma. Repertoires were generated with immunoSEQ multiplex PCR, while TCRdb's copy carries only in-frame clones and drops some. The repertoire holds around 64,000 clones, approximately 84% seen once, with more than 7% in the top ten.

The sample was blood, taken from a patient whose treatment included radiotherapy and nephrectomy. The receptor was isolated from a man in his sixties with renal cell carcinoma. J is TRBJ2-5 and V is TRBV9; 10 nucleotides line up with TRBD1. The CDR3, as DNA: TGTGCCAGCAGTCGGACAGGGGGATGGGAGACCCAGTACTTC. Amino acids: CASSRTGGWETQYF. Full variable domain (remainder filled in from reference TRBV9 and TRBJ2-5): DSGVTQTPKHLITATGQRVTLRCSPRSGDLSVYWYQQSLDQGLQFLIQYYNGEERAKGNILERFSAQQFPDLHSELNLSSLELGDSALYFCASSRTGGWETQYFGPGTRLLVL.